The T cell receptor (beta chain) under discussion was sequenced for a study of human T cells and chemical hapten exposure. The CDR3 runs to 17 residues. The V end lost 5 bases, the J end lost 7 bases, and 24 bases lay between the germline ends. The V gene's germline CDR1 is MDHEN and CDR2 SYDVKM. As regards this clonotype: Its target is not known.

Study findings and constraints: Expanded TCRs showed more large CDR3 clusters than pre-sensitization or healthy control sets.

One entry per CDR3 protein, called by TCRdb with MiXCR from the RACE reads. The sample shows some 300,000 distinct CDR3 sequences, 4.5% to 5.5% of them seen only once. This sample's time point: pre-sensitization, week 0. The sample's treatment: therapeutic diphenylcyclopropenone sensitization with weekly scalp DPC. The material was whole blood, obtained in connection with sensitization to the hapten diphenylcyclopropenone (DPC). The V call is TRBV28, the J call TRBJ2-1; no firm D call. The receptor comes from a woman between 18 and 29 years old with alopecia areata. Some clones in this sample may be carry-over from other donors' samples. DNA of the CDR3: TGTGCCAGCAGTCATGGGATTGGGGATTTTTTTGATAATGAGCAGTTCTTC. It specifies CASSHGIGDFFDNEQFF.